What follows describes a single T cell receptor (beta chain). Per the germline V gene, CDR1 is SEHNR and CDR2 is FQNEAQ (reference sequence). This CDR3 comprises 12 residues. The germline V and J ends were trimmed by 2 bases and 7 bases, with 6 bases remaining between them. Sequenced by immunoSEQ multiplex PCR; TCRdb stores in-frame clones only, minus some. The sample has about 2.4 million clones, 93% seen once; the top ten hold roughly 0.39%. The data were taken from a study of shared clonotypes between healthy human individuals. The sample comprised naive CD4+ T cells from PBMCs. This sample's subset: CD45RA+ positively selected. The V call is TRBV7-9, the J call TRBJ2-1, with D hard to call. The receptor comes from a man aged 18 to 29 in good health. Some clones in this sample may be carry-over from other donors' samples. The CDR3 is CASSLIRNEQFF. In DNA, the CDR3 is TGTGCCAGCAGCTTAATTAGGAATGAGCAGTTCTTC. The variable domain in full, with the rest retrieved from reference TRBV7-9 and TRBJ2-1, is DTGVSQNPRHKITKRGQNVTFRCDPISEHNRLYWYRQTLGQGPEFLTYFQNEAQLEKSRLLSDRFSAERPKGSFSTLEIQRTEQGDSAMYLCASSLIRNEQFFGPGTRLTVL.